This T cell receptor beta chain was recovered during a study of cytomegalovirus exposure and HLA in healthy donors. General study points: For most TCR sequences rarity was the rule, although some public TCRs occurred in many donors.

The CDR3 loop spans 13 amino acids. Germline loops: CDR1 WSHSY, CDR2 SAAADI. With 3 bases removed from V and 1 base from J, the gap between germline ends came to 6 bases. With respect to this clone: The antigen is undetermined.

Primers for the PCR totalled 60 Vbeta and 13 Jbeta. Assay used: immunoSEQ multiplex PCR; TCRdb lists only in-frame clones, some missing. The data show about 140,000 clones, roughly 76% seen once. The rearrangement uses TRBV10-2 and TRBJ1-1, with a weak D call TRBD1 (5 bases). The receptor's source is a female donor in good health and CMV-seronegative. The sequenced sample was PBMCs. The CDR3 here is CASSETGNTEAFF. CDR3 nucleotide sequence: TGCGCCAGCAGTGAAACAGGGAACACTGAAGCTTTCTTT.